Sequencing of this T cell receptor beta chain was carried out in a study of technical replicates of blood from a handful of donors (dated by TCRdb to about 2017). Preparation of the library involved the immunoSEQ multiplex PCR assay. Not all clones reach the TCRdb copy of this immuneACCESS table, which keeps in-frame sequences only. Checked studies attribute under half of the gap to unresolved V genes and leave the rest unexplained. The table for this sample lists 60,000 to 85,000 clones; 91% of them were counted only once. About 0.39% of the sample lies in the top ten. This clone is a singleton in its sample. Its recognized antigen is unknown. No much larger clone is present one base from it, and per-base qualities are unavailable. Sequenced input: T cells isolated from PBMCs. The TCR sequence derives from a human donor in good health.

The bases read TGTGCCAGCAGCGCCTATACTAGCGGGAGATGGGGCGAGCAGTACTTC. Its protein reads: CASSAYTSGRWGEQYF. The chain couples TRBV9 to TRBJ2-7; 11 of the junction bases match TRBD2. From the cysteine through the phenylalanine, the CDR3 covers 16 amino acids. This entry keeps only the CDR3 DNA: 48 bases, framed from base 1. Taken from the germline V gene, the CDR1 and CDR2 loops are SGDLS and YYNGEE. V ends up 3 bases short and J 6 bases short, with an unmatched junction base count of 11. Joined to the reference TRBV9 and TRBJ2-7 proteins, this CDR3 gives the full variable domain: DSGVTQTPKHLITATGQRVTLRCSPRSGDLSVYWYQQSLDQGLQFLIQYYNGEERAKGNILERFSAQQFPDLHSELNLSSLELGDSALYFCASSAYTSGRWGEQYFGPGTRLTVT.